This T cell receptor (beta chain) emerged from a study of shared clonotypes between healthy human individuals (dated by TCRdb to the early 2020s). Concerning the study at large: A few men and two women, aged 18 to 49 years, made up the cohort. For each donor, CD4 naive and CD4 memory were each run on three plates, CD8 naive on two plates, and CD8 memory on one plate. The study deeply sequenced blood TCR repertoires of several healthy adults to estimate repertoire size and the extent of clonotype sharing between individuals. To increase sequencing depth and limit assay-specific biases, different laboratories used diverse techniques to prepare libraries and sequence TCR repertoires. Per donor, leukapheresis produced somewhere between about 0.94 and 9.5 billion PBMCs. What the research found in general, with its limitations: Across a handful of donors, approximately 5% of naive CD4, approximately 3.6% of naive CD8, 2% to 2.5% of memory CD4, and 0.4% of memory CD8 clonotypes were shared. The small number of donors limited the genetic and exposure-history diversity represented. Sampling was restricted to blood, and TCR repertoires in tissues likely differ from the TCR repertoires found in blood. Incomplete sequencing was indicated by rarefaction of sorted-subset datasets, despite the large sequencing depth. Compared with non-shared clonotypes, clonotypes shared by all four sorted-subset donors had higher generation probabilities. Larger estimated clonotype richness was generally found for naive subsets than for memory subsets. Based on pairwise subsampling, the degree of clonotype sharing among donors was expected to be affected by sequencing depth.

Donors were healthy HIV-negative adults with no recently reported acute infections or vaccinations. Only Caucasian adults living in Nashville, Tennessee, USA were represented among the donors. CD4+ T cells were enriched by magnetic negative selection; naive cells were then positively selected on CD45RA, and the negative fraction formed the memory subset. Blood was collected by leukapheresis, and PBMCs were isolated by Ficoll-Histopaque density gradient centrifugation and then cryopreserved in liquid nitrogen vapor phase. Analytical flow cytometry was used to check the purity and quantity of each magnetically sorted T cell population. Genomic DNA was isolated from each sorted fraction and quantified by UV absorbance on a Nanodrop 2000c. As regards this clone: No antigen is known for it. Per-base quality was not reported, and no clone a single base away is much larger than it. The same CDR3 arises from other DNA sequences in this sample as well.

TCR CDR3 regions were amplified from genomic DNA by multiplex PCR using the deep immunoSEQ assay. Extracted genomic DNA from each cell subset was spread evenly across all wells of several immunoSEQ 96-well plates, with each plate serving as a replicate. For sorted subsets, 150 to 250 ng genomic DNA, equal to about 30,000 T cell genomes, was loaded into each replicate PCR. Purified libraries were quantified with a Qubit 3.0 fluorometer, sized on a Bioanalyzer 2100, and re-quantified with the KAPA Library Quantification kit. Every immunoSEQ 96-well plate was sequenced on a dedicated single-read 150-cycle Illumina NextSeq 550 flow cell. The original pipeline was this. Because only junctional sequences without quality scores were contained in the immunoSEQ output, filtering matching that applied to full-length reads could not be performed. Sequences were annotated with PyIR, a Python wrapper for IgBLAST v1.9, using IMGT germline references to assign V/J genes and CDR3. Reads with weak V/J assignments (E-value above 1e-6), missing CDR3, stop codons, out-of-frame junctions, or ambiguous translated residues were removed. V3J clonotypes were defined as sequences sharing the same inferred V gene, J gene, and CDR3 amino acid sequence. Percentage overlap between repertoires was computed as shared unique clonotypes divided by the size of the smaller repertoire. RTK rarefaction, the Chao1 estimator, and Recon v2.1 estimates of unobserved clonotypes were used to assess repertoire richness. OLGA was used to compute generation probabilities for all TCRbeta clonotypes that the gDNA method yielded from a few donors. TCRdb retrieved this table from immuneACCESS and kept in-frame rearrangements only. Not all clones are present; in checked studies, unresolved V genes account for under half, and no reason is known for the remainder. Clonal size and the V and J genes are those of that table, whereas D and trimming came from the DNA. This sample gives 950,000 to 1,100,000 clones in total; approximately 72% of them show up just once. Jointly, the top ten make up 1.4% to 1.5% of the sample.

V is pared back by 2 bases and J by 4 bases, with 5 bases lying between the germline termini. Including the terminal cysteine and phenylalanine, the CDR3 comprises 12 residues. The retained sequence is limited to the CDR3, 36 bases, with the frame set at the first base. For CDR1 and CDR2, the germline V gene lists KGHSH and LQKENI. The sequence came from a man in his late teens or twenties in good health. Recombination joined TRBV18 with TRBJ2-5, with TRBD1 as a weak D call on 5 bases. The specimen was memory CD4+ T cells sorted from blood. The sample's cell subset or site, from its label and the paper: CD45RA-negative fraction. The CDR3 has the sequence CASSPGAETQYF. Read as DNA, the sequence is TGTGCCAGCTCACCAGGGGCAGAGACCCAGTACTTC.